One sample yielded the 8 T cell receptor beta chains listed below, sequenced in a study of blood T cell repertoires in COVID-19. Sequencing was performed with immunoSEQ multiplex PCR; in TCRdb, only in-frame clones are kept and a portion is missing. Of about 120,000 clones listed, roughly four fifths are singletons. Source material: peripheral blood. These receptors originate from a human donor in a cohort sampled during active COVID-19.

The chain recombines TRBV7-9 with TRBJ2-5, with TRBD1 matching 11 bases. Losses at the gene ends were 5 bases for V and 5 bases for J; bases not matched to a gene: 7. This CDR3 has 15 amino acids. Germline values: CDR1 SEHNR, CDR2 FQNEAQ (reference sequence). CDR3 bases: TGTGCCAGCAGCCAGGGACAGGGGGGATCGGAGACCCAGTACTTC. This translates into CASSQGQGGSETQYF.

This clone was counted only a few times. The chain combines TRBV24-1 with TRBJ2-2; 7 positions agree with TRBD1. The V and J ends lost 12 bases and 1 base, in that order; junction bases with no gene match: 4. CDR1 and CDR2 (germline): KGHDR, SFDVKD. CDR3 length: 13 amino acids. The chain's CDR3 is CAARDRNTGELFF. CDR3 coding DNA: TGTGCCGCCCGGGACAGGAACACCGGGGAGCTGTTTTTT.

Remarks on this clone: An end of the junction differs from the germline gene, which may be a read error. This chain joins TRBV6-7 and TRBJ2-1; 10 bases match TRBD2. TRBV6-7 is an ORF for which the function is uncertain. The CDR3 runs to 17 residues. The CDR3 nucleotides are TGTGCCAGCAGTCACTCGTTAGCGGGGGGCCTTGGGGATGAGCAGTTCTTC. Amino acid sequence: CASSHSLAGGLGDEQFF.

The chain is built from TRBV6-5 and TRBJ1-2, with D uncertain. Trimming shortened V by 6 bases and J by 4 bases, and 9 bases separated the two germline ends. Germline V gives CDR1 MNHEY, CDR2 SVGAGI. This CDR3 has 12 residues. DNA for the CDR3: TGTGCCAGCAGCGCCGGGTCCTATGGCTACACCTTC. It encodes CASSAGSYGYTF.

The V gene is TRBV6-5, the J gene TRBJ1-4, with a weak D call TRBD1 (5 bases). V was clipped by 3 bases and J by 8 bases, with 13 bases between them. There are 14 residues in the CDR3. The germline V gene encodes CDR1 MNHEY and CDR2 SVGAGI. The CDR3 DNA is TGTGCCAGCAGTTATTCGGGGGGGGGAGAAAAACTGTTTTTT. Protein product: CASSYSGGGEKLFF.

The chain joins TRBV4-1 to TRBJ2-7; 10 positions match TRBD1. The germline CDR1 and CDR2 sequences are MGHRA and YSYEKL. V lost 3 bases to trimming and J lost 7 bases; unmatched junction nucleotides: 15. This CDR3 comprises 17 residues. DNA of the CDR3: TGCGCCAGCAGCCAGCCCGAAGGAGGACAGGGGGTGAGGGAGCAGTACTTC. Its translation is CASSQPEGGQGVREQYF.

This clone was found once. The chain is built from TRBV2 and TRBJ1-2; TRBD1 is a possible D gene (6 bases). V shed 2 bases and J shed 8 bases, with 15 bases lying between them. Germline CDR1 and CDR2: SNHLY and FYNNEI. This CDR3 is built from 14 residues. The CDR3, as DNA: TGTGCCAGCAGTGAATCGGGCAGGGACATGGGCTACACCTTC. It encodes CASSESGRDMGYTF. Full variable domain (remainder filled in from reference TRBV2 and TRBJ1-2): EPEVTQTPSHQVTQMGQEVILRCVPISNHLYFYWYRQILGQKVEFLVSFYNNEISEKSEIFDDQFSVERPDGSNFTLKIRSTKLEDSAMYFCASSESGRDMGYTFGSGTRLTVV.

CDR3 protein: CASSLRQVSYEQYF. The CDR3 region has the DNA TGTGCCAGCAGCTTAAGACAGGTCTCCTACGAGCAGTACTTC. V and J are TRBV7-2 and TRBJ2-7; TRBD1 is a possible D gene (6 bases). Trimming stripped 2 bases from V and 0 bases from J, with 8 bases between. Germline CDR1 SGHTA, CDR2 FQGNSA. This CDR3 is 14 amino acids long. The variable domain in full, with the rest retrieved from reference TRBV7-2 and TRBJ2-7, is GAGVSQSPSNKVTEKGKDVELRCDPISGHTALYWYRQSLGQGLEFLIYFQGNSAPDKSGLPSDRFSAERTGGSVSTLTIQRTQQEDSAVYLCASSLRQVSYEQYFGPGTRLTVT.